This entry concerns a single TCR beta chain. The CDR3 spans 16 residues. CDR1 and CDR2 from the germline V gene are MNHNS and SASEGT. V gave up 3 bases and J gave up 4 bases, with 18 bases separating them. These data originate in a study of blood T cell repertoires in COVID-19. The data were produced by immunoSEQ multiplex PCR, yet TCRdb's version contains in-frame clones alone and is incomplete. The sample lists about 100,000 clones, about nine tenths occurring once. The V call is TRBV6-1, the J call TRBJ1-1; D possibly corresponds to TRBD1 (5 bases). The receptor was isolated from a man aged 50-59 years with active COVID-19. Sequencing was done on a sample of peripheral blood. CDR3 region: CASSDPGRLGFTEAFF. CDR3 DNA sequence: TGTGCCAGCAGTGATCCAGGGAGGCTCGGGTTCACTGAAGCTTTCTTT.